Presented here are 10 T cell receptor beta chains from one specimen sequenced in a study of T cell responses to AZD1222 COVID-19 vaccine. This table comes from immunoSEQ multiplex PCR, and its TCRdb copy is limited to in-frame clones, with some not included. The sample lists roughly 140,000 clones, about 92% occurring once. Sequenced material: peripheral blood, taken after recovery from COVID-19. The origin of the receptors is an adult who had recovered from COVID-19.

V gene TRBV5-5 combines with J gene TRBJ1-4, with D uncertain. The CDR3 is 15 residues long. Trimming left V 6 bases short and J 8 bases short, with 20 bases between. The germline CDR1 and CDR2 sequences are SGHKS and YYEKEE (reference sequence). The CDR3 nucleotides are TGTGCCAGCATTCATATCCCGGGCCTGGGGGAAAAACTGTTTTTT. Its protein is CASIHIPGLGEKLFF.

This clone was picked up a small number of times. DNA of the CDR3: TGTGCCAGCAGCTTAACGCACAGCAACACTGAAGCTTTCTTT. Encoded protein: CASSLTHSNTEAFF. The genes are TRBV7-3 and TRBJ1-1; D not certain. V lost 0 bases and J lost 2, with 7 bases in between. The CDR3 totals 14 residues. CDR1 is SGHTA, CDR2 FQGTGA, per germline.

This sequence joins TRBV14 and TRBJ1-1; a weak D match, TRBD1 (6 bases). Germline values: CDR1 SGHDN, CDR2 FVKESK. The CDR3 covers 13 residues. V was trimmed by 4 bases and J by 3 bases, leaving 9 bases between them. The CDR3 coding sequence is TGTGCCAGCAGCCTACAGGGTCACACTGAAGCTTTCTTT. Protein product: CASSLQGHTEAFF.

Here the CDR3 reads CASSRGLAGSARSGDIQYF. CDR3 DNA sequence: TGTGCCAGCAGCCGAGGACTAGCGGGGTCGGCAAGGTCAGGGGACATTCAGTACTTC. The rearrangement joins TRBV28 to TRBJ2-4; 12 nucleotides align to TRBD2. The CDR3 loop spans 19 amino acids. With 6 bases clipped from V and 8 bases from J, the junction kept 20 bases outside the gene matches. Germline loops: CDR1 MDHEN, CDR2 SYDVKM.

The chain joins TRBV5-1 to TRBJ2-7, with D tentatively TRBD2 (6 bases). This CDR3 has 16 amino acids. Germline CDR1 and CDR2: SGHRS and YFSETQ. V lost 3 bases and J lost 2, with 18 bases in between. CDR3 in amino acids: CASSSHSGTSPYEQYF. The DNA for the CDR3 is TGCGCCAGCAGCTCGCACTCCGGGACTTCCCCCTACGAGCAGTACTTC.

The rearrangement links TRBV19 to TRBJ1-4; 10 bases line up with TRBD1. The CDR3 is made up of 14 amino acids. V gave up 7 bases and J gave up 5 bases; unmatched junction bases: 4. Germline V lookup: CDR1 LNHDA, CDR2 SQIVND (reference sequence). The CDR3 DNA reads TGTGCCAGTAACTGGGGACAGGGGAATGAAAAACTGTTTTTT. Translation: CASNWGQGNEKLFF.

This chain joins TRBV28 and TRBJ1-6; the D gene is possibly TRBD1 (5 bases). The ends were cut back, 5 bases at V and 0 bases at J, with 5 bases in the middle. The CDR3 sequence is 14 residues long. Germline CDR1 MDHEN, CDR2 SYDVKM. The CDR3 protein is CASSQGSYNSPLHF. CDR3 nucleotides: TGTGCCAGCAGTCAGGGCTCCTATAATTCACCCCTCCACTTT.

The CDR3 protein is CSATDSSGGDTGELFF. CDR3 nucleotide sequence: TGCAGTGCTACTGACTCGTCGGGAGGGGACACCGGGGAGCTGTTTTTT. V is TRBV20-1 and J is TRBJ2-2, with TRBD2 matching 8 bases. The CDR3 sequence is 16 residues long. The V gene end was trimmed by 4 bases and the J gene end by 3 bases; junction bases not matched to a gene: 10. CDR1 and CDR2 (germline): DFQATT, SNEGSKA (reference sequence).

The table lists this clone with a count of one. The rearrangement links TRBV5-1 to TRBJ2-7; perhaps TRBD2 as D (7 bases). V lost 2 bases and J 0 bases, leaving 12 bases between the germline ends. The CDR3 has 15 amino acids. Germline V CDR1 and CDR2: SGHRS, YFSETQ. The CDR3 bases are TGCGCCAGCAGCTTAAGGGGGGGCCCCTCCTACGAGCAGTACTTC. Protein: CASSLRGGPSYEQYF.

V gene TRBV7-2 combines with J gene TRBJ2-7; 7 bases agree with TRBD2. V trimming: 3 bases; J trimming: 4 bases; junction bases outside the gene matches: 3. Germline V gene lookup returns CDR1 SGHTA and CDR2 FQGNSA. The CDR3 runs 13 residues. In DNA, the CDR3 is TGTGCCAGCAGCTTCGACGGGGGGTACGAGCAGTACTTC. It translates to CASSFDGGYEQYF.